Listed here is a single T cell receptor beta chain. This entry comes from a study of blood T cell repertoires in COVID-19. The overall study: The origin of the acute and convalescent COVID-19 samples was the United States, Italy and Spain.

The CDR3 covers 18 residues. V gave up 7 bases and J gave up 0 bases; unmatched junction bases: 12. Germline V gene sequence: CDR1 KGHDR, CDR2 SFDVKD. Clones were read by immunoSEQ multiplex PCR, and TCRdb kept only the in-frame ones, dropping some. The sample records hundreds of thousands of clones, about 90% being singletons. The source material was PBMCs or T cells enriched from blood (not recorded which). V and J are TRBV24-1 and TRBJ2-2; 8 positions agree with TRBD1. The origin of this receptor is a woman in her late teens or twenties with acute COVID-19. The CDR3 DNA follows: TGTGCCACCAGCTTCGTACCGTGGACAGGGCCGAACACCGGGGAGCTGTTTTTT. It yields the protein CATSFVPWTGPNTGELFF.